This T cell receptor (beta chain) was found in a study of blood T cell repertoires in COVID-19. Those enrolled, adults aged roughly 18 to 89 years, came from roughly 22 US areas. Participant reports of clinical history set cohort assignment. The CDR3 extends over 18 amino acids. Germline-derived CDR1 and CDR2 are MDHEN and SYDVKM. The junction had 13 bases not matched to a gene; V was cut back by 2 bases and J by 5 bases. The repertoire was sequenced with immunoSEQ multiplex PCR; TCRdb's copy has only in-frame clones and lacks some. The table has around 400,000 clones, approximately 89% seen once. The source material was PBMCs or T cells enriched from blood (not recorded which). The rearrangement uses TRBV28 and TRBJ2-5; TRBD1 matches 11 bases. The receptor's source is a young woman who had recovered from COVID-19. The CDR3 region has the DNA TGTGCCAGCAGTTTAATGACCGCCGGGACAGGGGGTCTCGAGACCCAGTACTTC. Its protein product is CASSLMTAGTGGLETQYF.